This paragraph reports one T cell receptor (beta chain). Antigen: not known. Sequencing was performed with immunoSEQ multiplex PCR; in TCRdb, only in-frame clones are kept and a portion is missing. The sample includes more than 80,000 clones, roughly 87% seen only once; the top ten take 8% to 9.5%. This record comes from a study of PD-L1 blockade in urothelial cancer. Study results and limitations: Patients with durable benefit had greater blood expansion of tumor-associated TCR clones 3 weeks into treatment.

CDR1 MNHEY and CDR2 SMNVEV come from the germline V gene (reference sequence). The CDR3 is 13 amino acids. Trimming cost V 6 bases and J 6 bases, with 14 bases left between them. Here the sequenced sample was PBMCs, taken around atezolizumab (anti-PD-L1) treatment. The V and J genes are TRBV27 and TRBJ1-2; D call uncertain. The TCR was taken from a man between 65 and 85 years old with urothelial cancer. In DNA form, the CDR3 reads TGTGCCAGCAGACGAGGAGCCTCCAATGGCTACACCTTC. It yields the protein CASRRGASNGYTF.